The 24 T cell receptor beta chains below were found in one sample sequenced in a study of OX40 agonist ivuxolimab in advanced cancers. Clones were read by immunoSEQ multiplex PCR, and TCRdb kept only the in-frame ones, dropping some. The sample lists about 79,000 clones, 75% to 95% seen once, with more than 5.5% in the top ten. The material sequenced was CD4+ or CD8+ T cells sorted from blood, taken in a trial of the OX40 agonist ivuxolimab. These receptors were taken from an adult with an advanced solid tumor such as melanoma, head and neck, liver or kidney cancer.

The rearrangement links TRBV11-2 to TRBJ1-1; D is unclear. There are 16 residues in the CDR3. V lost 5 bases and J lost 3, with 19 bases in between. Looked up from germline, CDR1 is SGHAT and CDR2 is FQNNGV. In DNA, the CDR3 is TGTGCCAGCAGCCCTCTACGGTCGGTTGAGTACACTGAAGCTTTCTTT. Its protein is CASSPLRSVEYTEAFF.

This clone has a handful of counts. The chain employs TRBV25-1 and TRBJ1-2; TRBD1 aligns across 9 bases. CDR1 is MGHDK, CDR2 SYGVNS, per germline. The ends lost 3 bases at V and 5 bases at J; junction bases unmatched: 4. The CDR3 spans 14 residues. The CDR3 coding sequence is TGTGCCAGCAGTGACGGACAGGGGAATTATGGCTACACCTTC. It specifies CASSDGQGNYGYTF.

The CDR3 is CASRSYGYTF. The CDR3 DNA reads TGTGCCAGCAGGTCGTATGGCTACACCTTC. The chain uses TRBV28 and TRBJ1-2; no reliable D call. CDR3 length: 10 amino acids. V was pared by 6 bases and J by 5 bases, with 4 bases between. Germline values: CDR1 MDHEN, CDR2 SYDVKM.

CDR3: CASSPPPSGYTDTQYF. As DNA, the CDR3 is TGTGCCAGCTCACCACCGCCTAGCGGGTACACAGATACGCAGTATTTT. This rearrangement joins TRBV18 to TRBJ2-3; 8 positions match TRBD2. The CDR3 covers 16 residues. The germline gives CDR1 KGHSH, CDR2 LQKENI. The trim removed 0 bases at V and 2 bases at J, leaving 4 bases unmatched.

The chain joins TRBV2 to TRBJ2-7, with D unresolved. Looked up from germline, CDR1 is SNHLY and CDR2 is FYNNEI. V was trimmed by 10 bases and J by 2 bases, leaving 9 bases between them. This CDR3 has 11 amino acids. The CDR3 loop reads CATAETYEQYF. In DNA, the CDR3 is TGTGCCACCGCGGAGACCTACGAGCAGTACTTC. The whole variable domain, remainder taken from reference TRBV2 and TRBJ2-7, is EPEVTQTPSHQVTQMGQEVILRCVPISNHLYFYWYRQILGQKVEFLVSFYNNEISEKSEIFDDQFSVERPDGSNFTLKIRSTKLEDSAMYFCATAETYEQYFGPGTRLTVT.

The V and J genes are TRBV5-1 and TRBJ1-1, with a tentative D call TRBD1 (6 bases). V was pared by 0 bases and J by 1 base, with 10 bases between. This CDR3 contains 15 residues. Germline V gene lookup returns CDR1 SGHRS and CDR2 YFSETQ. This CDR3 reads CASSLAPGQNTEAFF. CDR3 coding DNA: TGCGCCAGCAGCTTGGCCCCGGGACAGAACACTGAAGCTTTCTTT.

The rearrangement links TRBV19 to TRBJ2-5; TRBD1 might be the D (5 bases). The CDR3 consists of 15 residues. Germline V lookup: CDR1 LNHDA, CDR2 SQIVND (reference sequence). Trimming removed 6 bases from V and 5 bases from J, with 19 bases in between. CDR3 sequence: CASRRQYRHWETQYF. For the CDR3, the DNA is TGTGCCAGTAGGCGACAGTACAGACATTGGGAGACCCAGTACTTC.

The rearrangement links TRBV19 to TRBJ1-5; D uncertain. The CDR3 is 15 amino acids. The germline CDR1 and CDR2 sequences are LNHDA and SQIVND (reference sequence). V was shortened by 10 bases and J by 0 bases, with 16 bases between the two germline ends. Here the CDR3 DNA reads TGTGCCACCTCTTCCGGGCCCTATAGCAATCAGCCCCAGCATTTT. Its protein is CATSSGPYSNQPQHF.

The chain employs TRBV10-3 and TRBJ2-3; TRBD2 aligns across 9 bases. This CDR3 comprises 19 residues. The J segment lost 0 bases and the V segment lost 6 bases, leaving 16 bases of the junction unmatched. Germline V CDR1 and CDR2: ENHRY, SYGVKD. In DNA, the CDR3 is TGTGCCATCAGACCCCTCAAAGCGGGGGGTCCCCCTAGCACAGATACGCAGTATTTT. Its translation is CAIRPLKAGGPPSTDTQYF.

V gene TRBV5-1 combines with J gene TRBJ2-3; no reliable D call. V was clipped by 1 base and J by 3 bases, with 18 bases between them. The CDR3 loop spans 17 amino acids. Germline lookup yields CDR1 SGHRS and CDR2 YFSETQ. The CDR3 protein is CASSLKLLGKGTDTQYF. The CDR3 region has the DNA TGCGCCAGCAGCTTGAAATTATTGGGGAAGGGTACAGATACGCAGTATTTT.

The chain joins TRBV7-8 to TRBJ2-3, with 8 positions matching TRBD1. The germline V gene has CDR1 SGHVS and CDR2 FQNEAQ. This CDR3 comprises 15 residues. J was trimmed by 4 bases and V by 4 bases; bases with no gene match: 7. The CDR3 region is CASSSRDRRPDTQYF. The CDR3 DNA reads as TGTGCCAGCAGCTCCCGGGACAGGAGACCAGATACGCAGTATTTT.

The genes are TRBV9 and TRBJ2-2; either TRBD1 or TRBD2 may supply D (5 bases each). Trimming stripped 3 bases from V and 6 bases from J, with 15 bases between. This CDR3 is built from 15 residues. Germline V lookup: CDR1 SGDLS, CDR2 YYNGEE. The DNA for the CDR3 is TGTGCCAGCAGCGAAGGGACGGTTGGTGCCGGGGAGCTGTTTTTT. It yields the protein CASSEGTVGAGELFF.

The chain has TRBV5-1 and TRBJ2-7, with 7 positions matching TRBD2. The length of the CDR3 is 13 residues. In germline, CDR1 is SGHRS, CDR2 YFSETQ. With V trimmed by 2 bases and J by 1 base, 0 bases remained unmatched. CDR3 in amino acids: CASSLAGSYEQYF. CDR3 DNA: TGCGCCAGCAGCTTAGCGGGATCCTACGAGCAGTACTTC.

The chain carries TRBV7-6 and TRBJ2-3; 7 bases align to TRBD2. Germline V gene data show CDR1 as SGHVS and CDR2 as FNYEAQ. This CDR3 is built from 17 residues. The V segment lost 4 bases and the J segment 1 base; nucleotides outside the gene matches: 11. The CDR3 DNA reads TGTGCCAGCAGCTATATGGGGGAGGGGATTGGCACAGATACGCAGTATTTT. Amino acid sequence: CASSYMGEGIGTDTQYF. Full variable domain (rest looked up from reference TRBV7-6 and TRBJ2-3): GAGVSQSPRYKVTKRGQDVALRCDPISGHVSLYWYRQALGQGPEFLTYFNYEAQQDKSGLPNDRFSAERPEGSISTLTIQRTEQRDSAMYRCASSYMGEGIGTDTQYFGPGTRLTVL.

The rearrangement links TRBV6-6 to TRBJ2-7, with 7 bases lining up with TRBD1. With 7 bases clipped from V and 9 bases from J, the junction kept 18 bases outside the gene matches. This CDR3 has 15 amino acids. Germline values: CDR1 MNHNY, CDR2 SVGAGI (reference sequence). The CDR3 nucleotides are TGTGCCAGCAAAGAAAGGGGACAGACCCCCTTTGGGCAGTACTTC. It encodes CASKERGQTPFGQYF.

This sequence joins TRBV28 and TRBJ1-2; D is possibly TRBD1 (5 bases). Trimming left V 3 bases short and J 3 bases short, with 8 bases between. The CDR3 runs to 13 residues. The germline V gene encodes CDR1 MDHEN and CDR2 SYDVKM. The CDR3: CASSFGGDYGYTF. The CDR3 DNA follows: TGTGCCAGCAGTTTTGGGGGGGACTATGGCTACACCTTC.

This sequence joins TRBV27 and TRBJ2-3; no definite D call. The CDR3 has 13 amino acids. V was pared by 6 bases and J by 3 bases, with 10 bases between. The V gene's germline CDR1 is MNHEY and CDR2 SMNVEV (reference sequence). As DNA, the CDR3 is TGTGCCAGCAGCCTGGTGCGAACAGATACGCAGTATTTT. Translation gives CASSLVRTDTQYF.

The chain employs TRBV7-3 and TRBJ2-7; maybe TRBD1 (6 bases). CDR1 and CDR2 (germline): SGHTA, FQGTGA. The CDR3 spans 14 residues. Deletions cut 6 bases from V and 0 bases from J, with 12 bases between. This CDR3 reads CASSPTGNSYEQYF. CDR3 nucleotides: TGTGCCAGCAGTCCTACAGGGAACTCCTACGAGCAGTACTTC.

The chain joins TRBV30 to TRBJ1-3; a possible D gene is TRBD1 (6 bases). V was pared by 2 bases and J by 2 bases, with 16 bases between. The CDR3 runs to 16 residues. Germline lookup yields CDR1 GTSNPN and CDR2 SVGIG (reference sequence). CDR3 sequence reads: CAWSRGTRHTGNTIYF. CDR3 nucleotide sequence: TGTGCCTGGAGTAGGGGGACACGACATACTGGAAACACCATATATTTT.

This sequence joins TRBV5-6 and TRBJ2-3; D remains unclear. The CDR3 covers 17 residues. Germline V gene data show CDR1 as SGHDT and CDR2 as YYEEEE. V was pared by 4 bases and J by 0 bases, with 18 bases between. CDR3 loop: CASSTLTDTTSTDTQYF. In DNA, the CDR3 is TGTGCCAGCAGCACACTTACCGACACAACTAGCACAGATACGCAGTATTTT.

DNA of the CDR3: TGCGCCAGCACGGCAGGGGGCTCCTACGAGCAGTACTTC. Its protein is CASTAGGSYEQYF. The chain joins TRBV5-1 to TRBJ2-7; 7 positions agree with TRBD1. In germline, CDR1 is SGHRS, CDR2 YFSETQ. The CDR3 has 13 amino acids. The junction had 3 bases not matched to a gene; V was cut back by 6 bases and J by 0 bases.

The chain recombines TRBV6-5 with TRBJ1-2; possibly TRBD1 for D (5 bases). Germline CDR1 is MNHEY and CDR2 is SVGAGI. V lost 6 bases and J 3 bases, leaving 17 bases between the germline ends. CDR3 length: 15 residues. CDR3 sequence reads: CASSRPGGNDYGYTF. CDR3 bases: TGTGCCAGCAGCCGGCCGGGGGGGAACGACTATGGCTACACCTTC.

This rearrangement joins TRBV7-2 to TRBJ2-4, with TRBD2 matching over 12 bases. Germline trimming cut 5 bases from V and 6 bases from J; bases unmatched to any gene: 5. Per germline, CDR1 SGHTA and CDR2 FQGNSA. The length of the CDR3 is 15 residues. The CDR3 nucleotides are TGTGCCAGCAGCCCGACTAGCGGGAGAGGAAACATTCAGTACTTC. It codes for CASSPTSGRGNIQYF.

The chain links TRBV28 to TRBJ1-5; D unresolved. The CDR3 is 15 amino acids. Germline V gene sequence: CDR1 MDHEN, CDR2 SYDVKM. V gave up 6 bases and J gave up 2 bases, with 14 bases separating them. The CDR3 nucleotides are TGTGCCAGCAGCCCAGTCGGGGAGGGCAATCAGCCCCAGCATTTT. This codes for CASSPVGEGNQPQHF.